The 8 T cell receptor beta chains below come from one sample, sequenced in a study of T cell changes during pregnancy in multiple sclerosis. The table came from immunoSEQ multiplex PCR; TCRdb's copy has only in-frame clones and leaves some out. Of approximately 23,000 clones detected, roughly nine tenths appear once; the ten largest clones hold 0.67%. The source material was CD4+ T cells from peripheral blood mononuclear cells, sampled in the third trimester of pregnancy. The receptor source for this set is a female donor in good health, enrolled as a control in a pregnancy study.

The chain carries TRBV6-1 and TRBJ2-3; 10 bases fit TRBD2. V lost 0 bases, J lost 1 base, and 1 base stayed unmatched. CDR1 is MNHNS, CDR2 SASEGT, per germline. The CDR3 is 16 amino acids. The CDR3 DNA sequence: TGTGCCAGCAGTGAAGCGCTAGCGGGAGGCACAGATACGCAGTATTTT. Its translation: CASSEALAGGTDTQYF.

This chain links TRBV7-3 with TRBJ2-3, with TRBD2 matching over 12 bases. The germline CDR1 and CDR2 sequences are SGHTA and FQGTGA. There are 16 residues in the CDR3. V shed 4 bases and J 4 bases; nucleotides not matched to a gene: 6. As DNA, the CDR3 is TGTGCCAGCAGCTCCCCTAGCGGGAGGGCCTCAGATACGCAGTATTTT. Residues: CASSSPSGRASDTQYF.

This sequence joins TRBV27 and TRBJ2-1, with TRBD2 identical over 14 bases. CDR3 size: 19 residues. The junction had 13 bases not matched to a gene; V was cut back by 5 bases and J by 4 bases. Germline assignment: CDR1 MNHEY and CDR2 SMNVEV (reference sequence). CDR3 nucleotide sequence: TGTGCCAGCAGTACCCCGGGACTAGCGGGAGTAATATCATACAATGAGCAGTTCTTC. Translation: CASSTPGLAGVISYNEQFF.

The chain has TRBV6-1 and TRBJ2-2, with TRBD1 as a possible D gene (5 bases). CDR3 length equals 14 residues. Germline V lookup: CDR1 MNHNS, CDR2 SASEGT. The V end was cut by 4 bases, the J end by 6 bases, with 12 bases between. The CDR3 DNA follows: TGTGCCAGCAGTGGGTTAACAGGTGCCGGGGAGCTGTTTTTT. Protein product: CASSGLTGAGELFF.

This clone has a single count. The chain is built from TRBV27 and TRBJ2-7; TRBD2 matches at 12 bases. Germline trimming cut 3 bases from V and 9 bases from J; bases unmatched to any gene: 15. The CDR3 has 17 amino acids. Germline loops: CDR1 MNHEY, CDR2 SMNVEV (reference sequence). DNA for the CDR3: TGTGCCAGCAGTTTGGCGGGCCCTAGCGGGGGGGGCATAAGGCAGTACTTC. Its protein product is CASSLAGPSGGGIRQYF.

The chain recombines TRBV2 with TRBJ1-5, with D tentatively TRBD1 (6 bases). The CDR3 totals 14 residues. With 1 base removed from V and 3 bases from J, the gap between germline ends came to 7 bases. CDR1 is SNHLY and CDR2 is FYNNEI in the germline V gene. CDR3 loop: CASSEGTVNQPQHF. The CDR3 bases are TGTGCCAGCAGTGAAGGGACAGTCAATCAGCCCCAGCATTTT.

The genes are TRBV7-9 and TRBJ2-5; 11 bases align to TRBD2. The junction had 9 bases not matched to a gene; V was cut back by 5 bases and J by 4 bases. The CDR3 is 16 residues long. Germline CDR1 SEHNR, CDR2 FQNEAQ (reference sequence). In nucleotides, the CDR3 is TGTGCCAGCAGCCCGATAGCGGGAGGGTGGAGAGAGACCCAGTACTTC. Its protein product is CASSPIAGGWRETQYF.

The rearrangement uses TRBV27 and TRBJ1-6, with 9 bases fitting TRBD1. The CDR3 length is 14 residues. Germline trimming cut 6 bases from V and 14 bases from J; bases unmatched to any gene: 11. CDR1 and CDR2 (germline): MNHEY, SMNVEV (reference sequence). CDR3 DNA sequence: TGTGCCAGCAGATTCACAGGGGGCGGGTTAACCCTCCACTTT. This encodes CASRFTGGGLTLHF.